This passage covers 7 T cell receptor beta chains from one sample sequenced in a study of blood T cell repertoires in COVID-19. Libraries were prepared by immunoSEQ multiplex PCR; TCRdb keeps only in-frame clonotypes and omits some of them. The data hold 150,000 to 200,000 clones, with 85% to 90% observed a single time. Sequencing was carried out using peripheral blood. All receptors derive from a man aged 18 to 35 with acute or convalescent COVID-19.

This chain connects TRBV5-1 to TRBJ1-1; D possibly corresponds to TRBD1 (6 bases). V lost 3 bases to trimming and J lost 7 bases, with 19 bases between them. Germline CDR1 is SGHRS and CDR2 is YFSETQ. This CDR3 is 15 amino acids long. The CDR3 region has the DNA TGCGCCAGCAGCTCCTCGGCTTCTAACAGGGTTGAAGCTTTCTTT. Its protein product is CASSSSASNRVEAFF.

This chain's CDR3 is CAITRTGGSSYNEQFF. For the CDR3, the DNA is TGTGCCATCACTAGGACAGGGGGTAGCTCCTACAATGAGCAGTTCTTC. The V and J genes are TRBV10-3 and TRBJ2-1, with TRBD1 matching over 10 bases. This CDR3 is built from 16 residues. Germline values: CDR1 ENHRY, CDR2 SYGVKD. Trimming removed 7 bases from V and 0 bases from J; junction bases left unmatched: 6.

The chain is built from TRBV24-1 and TRBJ1-5; weak D call: TRBD1 (6 bases). Trimming cost V 2 bases and J 5 bases, with 9 bases left between them. CDR1 KGHDR and CDR2 SFDVKD come from the germline V gene. This CDR3 is 14 amino acids long. The CDR3 region has the DNA TGTGCCACCAGTGATTCAGGGGCCGATCAGCCCCAGCATTTT. Encoded protein: CATSDSGADQPQHF.

The chain employs TRBV6-1 and TRBJ2-7; 14 bases map to TRBD2. The CDR3 has 16 amino acids. V lost 1 base and J lost 6; bases outside the gene matches: 5. Germline values: CDR1 MNHNS, CDR2 SASEGT. CDR3: CASSEVTSGGAGEQYF. CDR3 nucleotides: TGTGCCAGCAGTGAAGTGACTAGCGGGGGGGCCGGCGAGCAGTACTTC.

This chain connects TRBV4-1 to TRBJ2-1; D gene unclear. V lost 3 bases and J 5 bases, leaving 5 bases between the germline ends. The CDR3 has 12 amino acids. From germline, CDR1 is MGHRA and CDR2 YSYEKL. This CDR3 reads CASSHLNNEQFF. The CDR3 DNA sequence: TGCGCCAGCAGCCATTTAAACAATGAGCAGTTCTTC.

The chain recombines TRBV5-1 with TRBJ2-2, with a possible D match to TRBD1 (5 bases). Between the trimmed V and J ends, which lost 1 base and 0 bases, there was a span of 7 bases. Germline CDR1 and CDR2: SGHRS and YFSETQ. The CDR3 contains 15 residues. The CDR3 region is CASSLLGANTGELFF. The CDR3 DNA is TGCGCCAGCAGCTTGCTAGGGGCGAACACCGGGGAGCTGTTTTTT.

CDR3 nucleotides: TGTGCCAGCAGACGGGGGGGTGATCAGCCCCAGCATTTT. This translates into CASRRGGDQPQHF. The chain uses TRBV6-6 and TRBJ1-5; tentative D call: TRBD1 (5 bases). The CDR3 has 13 amino acids. Germline-derived CDR1 and CDR2 are MNHNY and SVGAGI (reference sequence). The V and J ends lost 6 bases and 5 bases respectively, with 11 bases between them.